The next 27 T cell receptor beta chains were all read from a single sample in a study of blood T cell repertoires in COVID-19. TCRdb's table, derived via immunoSEQ multiplex PCR, lists solely in-frame clones and lacks some. The table lists about 480,000 clones, more than 75% of them singletons. The specimen sequenced was PBMCs or T cells enriched from blood (not recorded which). The receptors were gathered from a woman in her forties who had recovered from COVID-19.

CDR3 in amino acids: CASSQDEREGIGYNEQFF. The CDR3 bases are TGCGCCAGCAGCCAAGATGAGCGGGAGGGCATCGGGTACAATGAGCAGTTCTTC. This sequence joins TRBV4-3 and TRBJ2-1, with TRBD2 matching over 10 bases. The germline gives CDR1 LGHNA, CDR2 YSLEER. The CDR3 totals 18 residues. Trimming took 0 bases from V and 4 from J; bases not matched to a gene: 9.

The chain couples TRBV7-9 to TRBJ1-1; D is uncertain. Germline V lookup: CDR1 SEHNR, CDR2 FQNEAQ (reference sequence). V dropped 1 base and J dropped 1 base, with 10 bases sitting between them. The CDR3 is 15 residues long. The CDR3 is CASSLVQVGNTEAFF. CDR3 nucleotide sequence: TGTGCCAGCAGCTTAGTTCAGGTGGGGAACACTGAAGCTTTCTTT.

The chain joins TRBV2 to TRBJ2-2; 8 bases line up with TRBD1. Per the germline V gene, CDR1 is SNHLY and CDR2 is FYNNEI. CDR3 length equals 15 residues. V was clipped by 2 bases and J by 4 bases; unmatched bases: 3. CDR3 in amino acids: CASSEYRGVTGELFF. The CDR3 DNA follows: TGTGCCAGCAGTGAATACAGGGGGGTCACCGGGGAGCTGTTTTTT.

This rearrangement joins TRBV18 to TRBJ1-2; a weak D match, TRBD1 (6 bases). The V gene lost 1 base and the J gene lost 2 bases, with 11 bases spanning the gap. The CDR3 spans 15 residues. Germline lookup yields CDR1 KGHSH and CDR2 LQKENI. CDR3 DNA sequence: TGTGCCAGCTCACCACTAACAGGGACCAACTATGGCTACACCTTC. It yields the protein CASSPLTGTNYGYTF. Using reference TRBV18 and TRBJ1-2 for the parts outside the CDR3, the full variable domain is NAGVMQNPRHLVRRRGQEARLRCSPMKGHSHVYWYRQLPEEGLKFMVYLQKENIIDESGMPKERFSAEFPKEGPSILRIQQVVRGDSAAYFCASSPLTGTNYGYTFGSGTRLTVV.

This sequence joins TRBV7-9 and TRBJ2-2; the D gene is possibly TRBD1 (6 bases). Trimming shortened V by 5 bases and J by 9 bases, and 13 bases separated the two germline ends. The CDR3 spans 13 residues. Germline lookup yields CDR1 SEHNR and CDR2 FQNEAQ (reference sequence). The CDR3 here is CASSAQQGRELFF. For the CDR3, the DNA is TGTGCCAGCAGCGCTCAACAGGGACGGGAGCTGTTTTTT. Full variable domain (rest looked up from reference TRBV7-9 and TRBJ2-2): DTGVSQNPRHKITKRGQNVTFRCDPISEHNRLYWYRQTLGQGPEFLTYFQNEAQLEKSRLLSDRFSAERPKGSFSTLEIQRTEQGDSAMYLCASSAQQGRELFFGEGSRLTVL.

This rearrangement joins TRBV5-1 to TRBJ2-7; D possibly corresponds to TRBD2 (5 bases). This CDR3 contains 15 residues. Deletions cut 2 bases from V and 2 bases from J, with 14 bases between. The germline CDR1 and CDR2 sequences are SGHRS and YFSETQ. Here the CDR3 DNA reads TGCGCCAGCAGCTTAACTACCGGAGGAGCCTACGAGCAGTACTTC. This translates into CASSLTTGGAYEQYF.

The chain couples TRBV5-8 to TRBJ2-7; 9 nucleotides match TRBD1. J lost 3 bases, V lost 2 bases, and 6 bases had no gene match. Per the germline V gene, CDR1 is SGHTS and CDR2 is YDEGEE. CDR3 size: 15 residues. In nucleotides, the CDR3 is TGTGCCAGCAGCTTCGCTGGGACAGGGAGCTACGAGCAGTACTTC. Translation: CASSFAGTGSYEQYF. Supplemented by reference TRBV5-8 and TRBJ2-7, the full variable domain reads EAGVTQSPTHLIKTRGQQATLRCSPISGHTSVYWYQQALGLGLQFLLWYDEGEERNRGNFPPRFSGRQFPNYSSELNVNALELEDSALYLCASSFAGTGSYEQYFGPGTRLTVT.

The V and J genes are TRBV11-3 and TRBJ2-7; D may be TRBD2 (6 bases). Trimming cost V 5 bases and J 1 base, with 18 bases left between them. This CDR3 has 16 amino acids. Germline loops: CDR1 SGHNT, CDR2 YENEEA. CDR3 amino acids: CASSAGRDFKSYEQYF. CDR3 DNA sequence: TGTGCCAGCAGCGCAGGCAGGGACTTTAAATCCTACGAGCAGTACTTC.

V is TRBV11-2 and J is TRBJ1-2; D might be TRBD1 (6 bases). The length of the CDR3 is 12 residues. The germline V gene has CDR1 SGHAT and CDR2 FQNNGV. The V and J ends lost 4 bases and 8 bases respectively, with 11 bases between them. CDR3 protein: CASSSQGGGYTF. Written as DNA, the CDR3 is TGTGCCAGCAGCTCACAGGGTGGCGGCTACACCTTC. Looking up the rest from reference TRBV11-2 and TRBJ1-2 gives the full variable domain: EAGVAQSPRYKIIEKRQSVAFWCNPISGHATLYWYQQILGQGPKLLIQFQNNGVVDDSQLPKDRFSAERLKGVDSTLKIQPAKLEDSAVYLCASSSQGGGYTFGSGTRLTVV.

The J gene is TRBJ2-5, the V gene TRBV7-8; 7 positions agree with TRBD2. The J segment lost 5 bases and the V segment lost 8 bases, leaving 8 bases of the junction unmatched. Germline CDR1 is SGHVS and CDR2 is FQNEAQ. CDR3 length equals 13 residues. The CDR3 region is CASASGVRETQYF. In DNA, the CDR3 is TGTGCCAGCGCAAGCGGGGTTCGGGAGACCCAGTACTTC.

This chain links TRBV7-8 with TRBJ2-2, with 16 bases matching TRBD2. The ends lost 3 bases at V and 6 bases at J; junction bases unmatched: 7. The CDR3 sequence is 18 residues long. The V gene's germline CDR1 is SGHVS and CDR2 FQNEAQ. CDR3 region: CASSFPGLAGGVPGELFF. CDR3 in DNA: TGTGCCAGCAGCTTTCCGGGACTAGCGGGAGGGGTTCCCGGGGAGCTGTTTTTT.

The chain couples TRBV12-5 to TRBJ2-7; 9 nucleotides align to TRBD1. The CDR3 has 15 residues. The junction had 8 bases not matched to a gene; V was cut back by 6 bases and J by 2 bases. Germline lookup yields CDR1 LGHNT and CDR2 FRNRAP. DNA of the CDR3: TGTGCTAGTGGCGGTTCGGACAGGGGCCCCTACGAGCAGTACTTC. This codes for CASGGSDRGPYEQYF.

The chain couples TRBV6-5 to TRBJ2-4; 9 bases are shared with TRBD1. V lost 0 bases and J lost 4; bases outside the gene matches: 1. The germline V gene has CDR1 MNHEY and CDR2 SVGAGI. CDR3 size: 15 residues. CDR3 DNA sequence: TGTGCCAGCAGTTACTCGGGACAGGGAAAAAACATTCAGTACTTC. Its translation: CASSYSGQGKNIQYF.

The CDR3 DNA follows: TGTGCCAGCAGCCAACGAGGACAGGGGTTTTTGAACACTGAAGCTTTCTTT. Translating it yields CASSQRGQGFLNTEAFF. This sequence joins TRBV3-1 (or the pseudogene TRBV3-2) and TRBJ1-1; 9 bases line up with TRBD1. Per germline, CDR1 LGHDT and CDR2 YNNKEL (reference sequence). With V trimmed by 2 bases and J by 0 bases, 7 bases remained unmatched. The CDR3 has 17 amino acids.

The gene calls are TRBV2 and TRBJ1-1, with D unresolved. V was cut by 2 bases and J by 10 bases, with 20 bases left in between. The CDR3 covers 15 residues. Germline CDR1 reads SNHLY; CDR2 reads FYNNEI. The DNA of the CDR3 is TGTGCCAGCAGTGAACCGACTGCCATGAAAGGTCTAGCTTTCTTT. This sequence encodes CASSEPTAMKGLAFF.

Points on this clone: Other nucleotide sequences in the sample specify the same CDR3. The gene calls are TRBV27 and TRBJ1-2; TRBD1 might be the D (5 bases). This CDR3 is 13 amino acids long. V lost 9 bases and J 2 bases, leaving 13 bases between the germline ends. CDR1 is MNHEY, CDR2 SMNVEV, per germline (reference sequence). CDR3 sequence (DNA): TGTGCCAGTGGGAGGGGTGGAAACTATGGCTACACCTTC. Amino acid sequence: CASGRGGNYGYTF.

The CDR3: CASSYGQGFTEAFF. CDR3 coding DNA: TGTGCCAGCAGTTATGGACAGGGTTTTACTGAAGCTTTCTTT. The chain has TRBV6-2 or TRBV6-3 and TRBJ1-1, with TRBD1 matching over 8 bases. J lost 5 bases, V lost 3 bases, and 5 bases had no gene match. Looked up from germline, CDR1 is MNHEY and CDR2 is SVGEGT. CDR3 length: 14 residues.

V usage is TRBV29-1 and J usage is TRBJ2-7; D possibly corresponds to TRBD2 (5 bases). The CDR3 is 16 residues long. Trimming pared 1 base from V and 3 bases from J, leaving 19 bases between. Germline-derived CDR1 and CDR2 are SQVTM and ANQGSEA. CDR3 protein: CSVEAPAERAGYEQYF. In DNA, the CDR3 is TGCAGCGTTGAAGCCCCAGCAGAGAGGGCCGGCTACGAGCAGTACTTC.

The chain joins TRBV12-3 or TRBV12-4 to TRBJ1-4; unclear D gene. The CDR3 sequence is 13 residues long. Trimming took off 5 bases at V and 0 bases at J, with 4 bases between the two ends. The CDR3 DNA sequence: TGTGCCAGCAGTCAGACAACTAATGAAAAACTGTTTTTT. As protein: CASSQTTNEKLFF.

This rearrangement joins TRBV4-1 to TRBJ1-5, with D hard to call. CDR1 is MGHRA, CDR2 YSYEKL, per germline. There are 13 residues in the CDR3. V lost 5 bases and J 9 bases, leaving 14 bases between the germline ends. CDR3 in amino acids: CASSVDFGGPQHF. The CDR3 nucleotides are TGCGCCAGCAGCGTGGACTTCGGTGGGCCCCAGCATTTT.

CDR3 amino acids: CSVDGADTDTQYF. The DNA for the CDR3 is TGCAGCGTTGATGGGGCAGACACAGATACGCAGTATTTT. The chain employs TRBV29-1 and TRBJ2-3; D perhaps matches TRBD1 (5 bases). Germline values: CDR1 SQVTM, CDR2 ANQGSEA. V lost 3 bases and J 2 bases, leaving 9 bases between the germline ends. The CDR3 has 13 amino acids.

The chain employs TRBV27 and TRBJ1-2; 7 bases are shared with TRBD1. J lost 4 bases, V lost 5 bases, and 10 bases had no gene match. The germline CDR1 and CDR2 sequences are MNHEY and SMNVEV (reference sequence). The CDR3 covers 15 residues. CDR3 in DNA: TGTGCCAGCAGTAGCCACGGACAGGACCGCTATGGCTACACCTTC. Protein product: CASSSHGQDRYGYTF.

The chain carries TRBV2 and TRBJ1-5; no definite D call. The CDR3 contains 15 residues. Trimming took off 2 bases at V and 0 bases at J, with 8 bases between the two ends. Germline CDR1 SNHLY, CDR2 FYNNEI. The CDR3 sequence is CASSEYRDSNQPQHF. The CDR3 bases are TGTGCCAGCAGTGAATACCGGGATAGCAATCAGCCCCAGCATTTT.

This clone was detected a few times. The CDR3 spells CASSLVPASSYNEQFF. The CDR3 coding sequence is TGTGCCAGCAGCTTAGTTCCAGCGAGCTCCTACAATGAGCAGTTCTTC. This chain uses TRBV11-2 with TRBJ2-1; D is ambiguous. The ends were cut back, 1 base at V and 0 bases at J, with 10 bases in the middle. This CDR3 region has 16 residues. Germline V CDR1 and CDR2: SGHAT, FQNNGV. Complete variable domain (other parts from reference TRBV11-2 and TRBJ2-1): EAGVAQSPRYKIIEKRQSVAFWCNPISGHATLYWYQQILGQGPKLLIQFQNNGVVDDSQLPKDRFSAERLKGVDSTLKIQPAKLEDSAVYLCASSLVPASSYNEQFFGPGTRLTVL.

In its sample, this clone was seen once. This chain links TRBV7-9 with TRBJ1-4; 9 bases are shared with TRBD1. The CDR3 has 14 residues. The V segment lost 5 bases and the J segment 5 bases; nucleotides outside the gene matches: 3. Germline V gene data show CDR1 as SEHNR and CDR2 as FQNEAQ (reference sequence). CDR3 loop: CASSRTGANEKLFF. CDR3 DNA sequence: TGTGCCAGCAGCCGGACAGGGGCGAATGAAAAACTGTTTTTT.

The chain is built from TRBV7-9 and TRBJ2-2; D not certain. The V and J ends lost 2 bases and 1 base respectively, with 5 bases between them. Germline V gene data show CDR1 as SEHNR and CDR2 as FQNEAQ (reference sequence). The CDR3 totals 14 residues. The CDR3 DNA follows: TGTGCCAGCAGCTTACCCATGAACACCGGGGAGCTGTTTTTT. Protein sequence: CASSLPMNTGELFF.

This chain uses TRBV28 with TRBJ1-4, with D tentatively TRBD1 (5 bases). The CDR3 sequence is 14 residues long. CDR1 and CDR2 from the germline V gene are MDHEN and SYDVKM. The germline V and J ends were trimmed by 11 bases and 2 bases, with 15 bases remaining between them. The CDR3 here is CAVNGGVTNEKLFF. The CDR3 region has the DNA TGTGCCGTCAACGGGGGGGTGACTAATGAAAAACTGTTTTTT.